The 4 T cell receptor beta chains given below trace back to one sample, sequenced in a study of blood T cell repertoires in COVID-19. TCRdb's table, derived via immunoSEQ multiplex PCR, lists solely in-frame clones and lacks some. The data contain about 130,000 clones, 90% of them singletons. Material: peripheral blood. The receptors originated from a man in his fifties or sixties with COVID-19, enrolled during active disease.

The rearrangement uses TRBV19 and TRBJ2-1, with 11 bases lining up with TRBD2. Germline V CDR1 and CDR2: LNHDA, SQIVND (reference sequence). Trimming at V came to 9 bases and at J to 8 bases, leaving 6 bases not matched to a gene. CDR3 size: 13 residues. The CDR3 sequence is CASASGRTHEQFF. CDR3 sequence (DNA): TGTGCCAGCGCTAGCGGGAGGACCCATGAGCAGTTCTTC. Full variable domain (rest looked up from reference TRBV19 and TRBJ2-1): DGGITQSPKYLFRKEGQNVTLSCEQNLNHDAMYWYRQDPGQGLRLIYYSQIVNDFQKGDIAEGYSVSREKKESFPLTVTSAQKNPTAFYLCASASGRTHEQFFGPGTRLTVL.

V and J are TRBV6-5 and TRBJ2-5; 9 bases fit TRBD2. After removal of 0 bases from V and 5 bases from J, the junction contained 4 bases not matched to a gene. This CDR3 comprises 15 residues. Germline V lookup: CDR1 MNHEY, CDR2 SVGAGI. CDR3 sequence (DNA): TGTGCCAGCAGTTACTCCGGGGCGGGAGGGGAGACCCAGTACTTC. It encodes CASSYSGAGGETQYF.

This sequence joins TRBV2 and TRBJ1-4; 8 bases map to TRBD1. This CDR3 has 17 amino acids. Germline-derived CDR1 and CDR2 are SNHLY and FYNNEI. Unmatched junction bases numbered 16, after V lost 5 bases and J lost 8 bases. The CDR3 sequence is CASSKLIPGQVYEKLFF. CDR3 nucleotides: TGTGCCAGCAGTAAACTCATACCGGGACAGGTTTACGAAAAACTGTTTTTT.

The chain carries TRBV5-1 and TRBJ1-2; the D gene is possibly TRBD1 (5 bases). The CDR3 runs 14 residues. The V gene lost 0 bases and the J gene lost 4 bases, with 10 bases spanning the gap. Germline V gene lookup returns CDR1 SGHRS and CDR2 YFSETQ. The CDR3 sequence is CASSLGREGYGYTF. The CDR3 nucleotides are TGCGCCAGCAGCTTGGGCAGGGAGGGCTATGGCTACACCTTC.